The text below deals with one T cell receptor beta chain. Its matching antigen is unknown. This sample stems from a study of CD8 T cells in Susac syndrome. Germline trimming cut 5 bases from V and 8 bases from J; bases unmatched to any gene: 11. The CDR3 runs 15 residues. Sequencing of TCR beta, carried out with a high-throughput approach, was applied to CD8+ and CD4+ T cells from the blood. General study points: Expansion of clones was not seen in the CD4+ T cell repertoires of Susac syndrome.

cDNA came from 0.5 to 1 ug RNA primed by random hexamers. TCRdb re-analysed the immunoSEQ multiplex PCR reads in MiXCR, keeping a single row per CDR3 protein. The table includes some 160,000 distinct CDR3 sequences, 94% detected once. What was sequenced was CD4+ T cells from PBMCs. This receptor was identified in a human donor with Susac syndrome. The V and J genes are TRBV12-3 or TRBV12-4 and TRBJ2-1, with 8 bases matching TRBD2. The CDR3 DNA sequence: TGTGCCAGCAGTGTTACGGGGGGGCCGGTCCATGAGCAGTTCTTC. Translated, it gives CASSVTGGPVHEQFF.